These T cell receptor beta chains were read from a single sample in a study of CD8+CD57+ T cells in acquired aplastic anemia. One entry per CDR3 protein, called by TCRdb with MiXCR from the reads. Of 400,000 to 500,000 distinct CDR3 sequences listed, about 70% were seen once; the top ten hold 4%. Sequencing was done on a sample of sorted CD4+, CD8+, or CD8+CD57+ T cells (not recorded which) from PBMCs. Every receptor here comes from a human donor in good health, serving as a control. The CDR3 runs from the conserved cysteine through the conserved F or W. The D gene is left open where the match is weak. Rows may omit the clone size; those that give it use once, few, many or a size class.

j_call,v_call,clone_size,d_call,cdr3_nt,cdr3_aa
TRBJ2-3,TRBV29-1,NA,NA,TGCAGCGTTGGGGGCAGACACACAGATACGCAGTATTTT,CSVGGRHTDTQYF
TRBJ1-5,TRBV5-5,NA,NA,TGTGCCAGTCAGGTTGGGGAAGAGCCCCAGCATTTT,CASQVGEEPQHF
TRBJ2-7,TRBV5-6,NA,NA,TGTGCCAGCAGCCGAGACGCAGGGGTAAGCTCCTACGAGCAGTACTTC,CASSRDAGVSSYEQYF
TRBJ2-7,TRBV7-2,NA,NA,TGCGCCAGCAGCTTCGGGGGTGATGCACACGAGCACCACTTC,CASSFGGDAHEHHF
TRBJ2-3,TRBV11-1,NA,TRBD2,TGTGCCAGCAGCTTAGGGGCTAGCGGGGTAGTAGATACGCAGTATTTT,CASSLGASGVVDTQYF
TRBJ1-5,TRBV2,many,NA,TGTGCCAGCAGGGCAGGGGCAGGGGAGGGTCAGCCCCAGCATTTT,CASRAGAGEGQPQHF
TRBJ1-5,TRBV6-6,many,TRBD1,TGTGCCAGCAGAAGACGACAGGGTGGGAGTCAGCCCCAGCATTTT,CASRRRQGGSQPQHF
TRBJ1-2,TRBV9,NA,NA,TGTGCCAGCAGCGACGCGGGGCGTTACTACGGACAGACCTTC,CASSDAGRYYGQTF
TRBJ1-3,TRBV5-1,NA,TRBD1,TGCGCCAGCAGCTCAACAACCTATAACAGGGGTTCAGGAAACACCATATATTTT,CASSSTTYNRGSGNTIYF
TRBJ2-5,TRBV7-6,NA,TRBD1,TGTGCCAGCAGCGTCGCCGCGGGACAGGAATATGGCTACTTC,CASSVAAGQEYGYF
TRBJ1-3,TRBV6-5,NA,NA,TGTGCCAGCAGTTTCAACCCCGGGGTTGGAAACACCATATATTTT,CASSFNPGVGNTIYF
TRBJ1-2,TRBV12-3/TRBV12-4,few,TRBD1,TGTGCCAGCAGTTCGACAGGGTCATATGGCTACACCTTC,CASSSTGSYGYTF
TRBJ1-2,TRBV14,NA,TRBD1,TGTGCCAGCAGCCATCGGACAGGGGGCGATGTCTATGGCTACACCTTC,CASSHRTGGDVYGYTF
TRBJ1-6,TRBV9,NA,NA,TGTGCCAGCAGCGTAGTCGCCGGGTCCGAGTGGGCAGTCCACTTT,CASSVVAGSEWAVHF
TRBJ1-3,TRBV2,NA,NA,TGTGCCAGCGGCCAACCTAGAGGCGCCATATATTTT,CASGQPRGAIYF
TRBJ2-1,TRBV11-2,NA,NA,TGTGCCAGCAGCTGGCAGGGGTCCCCCTACAATGAGCAGTTCTTC,CASSWQGSPYNEQFF
TRBJ2-3,TRBV9,NA,NA,TGTGCCAGCAGCTTCCACGGGGAACTGACCTACGAGCAGTATTTT,CASSFHGELTYEQYF
TRBJ1-1,TRBV11-2,NA,NA,TGTGCCTCCGGGGGTGACACTGAAGCTTTCTTT,CASGGDTEAFF
TRBJ1-1,TRBV12-3/TRBV12-4,many,NA,TGTGCCAGCAATCACGGCGACAGAAGGCTCTTCTTT,CASNHGDRRLFF
TRBJ2-5,TRBV20-1,NA,TRBD1,TGCAGTGCTGCTCACAGGGGGGAAGAGACCCAGTACTTC,CSAAHRGEETQYF
TRBJ2-1,TRBV9,NA,TRBD2,TGTGCCAGCAGCGTAGGATGGGTGACTAGCGCTGAGCAGTTCTTC,CASSVGWVTSAEQFF
TRBJ1-2,TRBV6-5,many,NA,TGTGCCAGCAGTTACGGGACGGGGCAACGCTACACCTTC,CASSYGTGQRYTF
TRBJ1-5,TRBV24-1,NA,NA,TGTGCCACCAGTGATGGGGGAGGTCACGCTCAGCCCCAGCATTTT,CATSDGGGHAQPQHF
TRBJ1-2,TRBV3-1,few,NA,TGTGCCAGCAGCTTCGACAGTGGCGGGTCCTATGGCTACACCTTC,CASSFDSGGSYGYTF
TRBJ2-7,TRBV7-2,NA,NA,TGTGCCAGCAGCCCAGGTTCCGGGACACACTTAGACGAGCAGTACTTC,CASSPGSGTHLDEQYF
TRBJ1-6,TRBV9,NA,NA,NA,CASSRLSLDKPPDF
TRBJ1-2,TRBV18,few,NA,TGTGCCAGCTCACCCTCCGGGGGCCCTGGCTACACCTTC,CASSPSGGPGYTF
TRBJ1-1,TRBV7-9,NA,NA,NA,CASTGRGPSTSGQAFF
TRBJ1-2,TRBV7-9,many,NA,TGTGCCACCGAGTTTAACGGCCTCTATGGCTACACCTTC,CATEFNGLYGYTF
TRBJ2-5,TRBV9,many,NA,TGTGCCAGCAGCCGAATCCTTGAGGCAGAGACCCAGTACTTC,CASSRILEAETQYF
TRBJ2-5,TRBV29-1,NA,NA,TGCAGCACCTTATTTGGGGAGACCCAGTACTTC,CSTLFGETQYF
TRBJ1-6,TRBV7-2,NA,TRBD1,TGTGCCAGCAGGGACAGGGGGGGAAATGAAGCTTCCCTCCACTTT,CASRDRGGNEASLHF
TRBJ1-5,TRBV5-1,NA,NA,TGCGCCAGCAGCTTAGAAGGCGACAGCACGCCCCAGCATTTT,CASSLEGDSTPQHF
TRBJ2-7,TRBV5-1,NA,NA,TGTGCCAGCAGCGTGGACAGGGAGGGCGAAAGGGAGCAGTACTTC,CASSVDREGEREQYF
TRBJ1-1,TRBV6-6,many,NA,TGTGCCAGCAGTTACCTGACAGGACCTATGAACACTGAAGCTTTCTTT,CASSYLTGPMNTEAFF
TRBJ2-7,TRBV9,once,NA,TGTGCCAGCAACTTTAACCGAACGGAAATTAACTATGAGTACTTC,CASNFNRTEINYEYF
TRBJ2-7,TRBV7-9,NA,TRBD1,TGTGCCAGCAGCACAGGGGTCGCCTACGAGCAGTACTTC,CASSTGVAYEQYF
TRBJ2-7,TRBV20-1,NA,NA,TGCAGTGCTAGAGATTTTCCAGGACCAACCTACGAGCAGTACTTC,CSARDFPGPTYEQYF
TRBJ2-1,TRBV6-1,NA,NA,TGTGCCAGCAAGGGCAGGGACAACAATGAGCAGTTCTTC,CASKGRDNNEQFF
TRBJ1-2,TRBV7-3,NA,NA,TGTGCCAGCAGCTCTTACAGGGAGGTGCAAGGATACACCTTC,CASSSYREVQGYTF
TRBJ1-6,TRBV5-1,NA,TRBD1,TGCGCCAGCAGCAAGGACAGGGGGAATTCACCCCTCCACTTT,CASSKDRGNSPLHF
TRBJ1-1,TRBV7-2,few,NA,TGTGCCAGCTTCCGGGTGAACACTGAAGCTTTCTTT,CASFRVNTEAFF
TRBJ1-3,TRBV7-3,NA,TRBD1,TGTGCCAGCGGTCCGGGGAATGCAGGGGGATCCCGAAACACCATATATTTT,CASGPGNAGGSRNTIYF
TRBJ1-2,TRBV10-3,NA,TRBD1,TGTGCCATCAGTGAGTCGGGACAGGGTTATGATGGCTACACCTTC,CAISESGQGYDGYTF
TRBJ2-3,TRBV28,NA,TRBD2,TGTGCCAGCACCGTGCTAGCGGGGGGGCCGGATGAGCAGTATTTT,CASTVLAGGPDEQYF
TRBJ1-5,TRBV5-1,NA,NA,TGCGCCAGCAGCCCAGCGGCAAGTCACGAGCCCCAGCATTTT,CASSPAASHEPQHF
TRBJ1-2,TRBV19,NA,TRBD1,TGTGCCAGTAGTATTGGGGACAGGGTGGGCTACACCTTC,CASSIGDRVGYTF
TRBJ1-1,TRBV12-5,NA,TRBD1,TGTGCCAGCAGTCACGGACCGAACAGGGGTGAAGCTTTCTTT,CASSHGPNRGEAFF
TRBJ2-7,TRBV25-1,once,NA,TGTGCCTGCACCCCGGGGGCGGACAGCTACGAGCAGTACTTC,CACTPGADSYEQYF
TRBJ1-6,TRBV20-1,many,TRBD1,TGCAGTGCGGTAAACCTGGACAGGGAGGAATCACCCCTCCACTTT,CSAVNLDREESPLHF
TRBJ1-1,TRBV5-8,many,TRBD1,TGTGCCAGCAGCTGGGACAGGATGAACACTGAAGCTTTCTTT,CASSWDRMNTEAFF
TRBJ2-5,TRBV7-2,NA,NA,TGTGCCAGCAGCTTATCGCGAGGGCCTCCCAACGAGACCCAGTACTTC,CASSLSRGPPNETQYF